This entry lists 32 T cell receptor beta chains sequenced from one sample in a study of vaccination and CD4 T cells after COVID-19. Sequencing of DNA taken from cultured CD4+ T cells relied on the Oncomine TCR Beta short-read assay. Each CDR3 protein gets one entry after TCRdb re-called the PCR reads with MiXCR. The table records around 20,000 distinct CDR3 sequences, roughly 50% of them present only once. Treatment denoted: roughly ten-day PBMC culture with coronavirus spike peptide pools or control peptides (ViraFEST assay). Antigens of these TCRs are unknown. Material: cultured CD4+ T cells from blood. The receptor source for this set is a human donor with COVID-19.

The chain has TRBV7-9 and TRBJ2-3; D possibly corresponds to TRBD2 (5 bases). This CDR3 spans 13 amino acids. The V end lost 5 bases, the J end lost 2 bases, and 8 bases lay between the germline ends. CDR1 is SEHNR, CDR2 FQNEAQ, per germline (reference sequence). CDR3 amino acids: CASSVGVTDTQYF. The CDR3 bases are TGTGCCAGCAGCGTCGGGGTCACAGATACGCAGTATTTT.

This chain links TRBV6-2 or TRBV6-3 with TRBJ1-1; 8 nucleotides line up with TRBD1. The CDR3 loop spans 14 amino acids. In germline, CDR1 is MNHEY, CDR2 SVGEGT. J was trimmed by 3 bases and V by 5 bases; bases with no gene match: 5. CDR3 bases: TGTGCCAGCAGTCGGACAGGGCGGGACACTGAAGCTTTCTTT. Translation gives CASSRTGRDTEAFF.

This clonotype came up a few times. The chain joins TRBV6-5 to TRBJ1-1, with TRBD1 identical over 10 bases. This CDR3 region has 14 residues. Germline loops: CDR1 MNHEY, CDR2 SVGAGI. V was clipped by 4 bases and J by 5 bases; unmatched bases: 4. The CDR3 region has the DNA TGTGCCAGCAGTTGGGACAGGGGAGAGACTGAAGCTTTCTTT. Protein product: CASSWDRGETEAFF.

This clonotype is labeled as medium-sized. This CDR3 is CASSLGDNNYGYTF. The CDR3 DNA reads as TGCGCCAGCAGCTTGGGAGACAATAACTATGGCTACACCTTC. The rearrangement uses TRBV5-1 and TRBJ1-2; D gene uncertain. CDR1 is SGHRS and CDR2 is YFSETQ in the germline V gene. V was shortened by 0 bases and J by 1 base, with 7 bases between the two germline ends. The CDR3 spans 14 residues.

This clonotype appeared once. V and J are TRBV29-1 and TRBJ1-1; 8 nucleotides agree with TRBD1. The CDR3 is made up of 17 amino acids. The V segment lost 0 bases and the J segment 0 bases; nucleotides outside the gene matches: 9. Per germline, CDR1 SQVTM and CDR2 ANQGSEA. DNA of the CDR3: TGCAGCGTTGAAGATCGGCGGACAGGGAGATTGAACACTGAAGCTTTCTTT. Translated, it gives CSVEDRRTGRLNTEAFF. The complete variable domain, with remaining parts taken from reference TRBV29-1 and TRBJ1-1, reads SAVISQKPSRDICQRGTSLTIQCQVDSQVTMMFWYRQQPGQSLTLIATANQGSEATYESGFVIDKFPISRPNLTFSTLTVSNMSPEDSSIYLCSVEDRRTGRLNTEAFFGQGTRLTVV.

The rearrangement links TRBV7-2 to TRBJ1-2, with 9 bases matching TRBD1. The V segment lost 5 bases and the J segment 8 bases; nucleotides outside the gene matches: 6. This CDR3 spans 13 amino acids. Germline V gene lookup returns CDR1 SGHTA and CDR2 FQGNSA. The CDR3 is CASSPGQGGGYTF. CDR3 DNA sequence: TGTGCCAGCAGCCCGGGACAGGGCGGCGGCTACACCTTC.

The chain is built from TRBV24-1 and TRBJ1-2; 7 nucleotides match TRBD1. Per germline, CDR1 KGHDR and CDR2 SFDVKD. With V trimmed by 2 bases and J by 7 bases, 6 bases remained unmatched. The CDR3 contains 14 residues. The CDR3 nucleotides are TGTGCCACCAGTGATTCACGACAGGGAGCTGGCTACACCTTC. Its protein product is CATSDSRQGAGYTF.

This rearrangement joins TRBV6-1 to TRBJ1-2; no firm D call. The CDR3 length is 11 residues. CDR1 is MNHNS and CDR2 is SASEGT in the germline V gene. The germline V and J ends were trimmed by 2 bases and 9 bases, with 7 bases remaining between them. The CDR3 DNA sequence: TGTGCCAGCAGTGAATCGGTTAGCTACACCTTC. This sequence encodes CASSESVSYTF.

The genes are TRBV11-2 and TRBJ2-7; D is uncertain. Germline values: CDR1 SGHAT, CDR2 FQNNGV. The CDR3 runs 13 residues. Trimming cost V 5 bases and J 3 bases, with 11 bases left between them. DNA of the CDR3: TGTGCCAGCAGCCAAGTAGGTAGCTACGAGCAGTACTTC. It specifies CASSQVGSYEQYF.

The chain carries TRBV4-1 and TRBJ1-2, with TRBD1 as a possible D gene (5 bases). CDR1 and CDR2 (germline): MGHRA, YSYEKL. This CDR3 has 14 residues. Between the trimmed V and J ends, which lost 1 base and 8 bases, there was a span of 14 bases. The CDR3 nucleotides are TGCGCCAGCAGCCAAGGTGGCAGGGATATCGGCTACACCTTC. Translation: CASSQGGRDIGYTF.

V and J are TRBV20-1 and TRBJ1-4; 8 bases align to TRBD1. After removal of 4 bases from V and 3 bases from J, the junction contained 7 bases not matched to a gene. CDR1 is DFQATT, CDR2 SNEGSKA, per germline (reference sequence). There are 15 residues in the CDR3. CDR3 protein: CSATHGTGANEKLFF. CDR3 DNA: TGCAGTGCTACACATGGGACAGGCGCTAATGAAAAACTGTTTTTT.

This clonotype was counted between two and nine times. The chain is built from TRBV12-5 and TRBJ2-5; TRBD2 matches 13 bases. The junction had 3 bases not matched to a gene; V was cut back by 1 base and J by 1 base. The CDR3 covers 17 residues. Germline assignment: CDR1 LGHNT and CDR2 FRNRAP. In DNA form, the CDR3 reads TGTGCTAGTGGTTTGGGGACTAGCGGGGGTCCCCAAGAGACCCAGTACTTC. Translation: CASGLGTSGGPQETQYF. Full variable domain (missing parts from reference TRBV12-5 and TRBJ2-5): DARVTQTPRHKVTEMGQEVTMRCQPILGHNTVFWYRQTMMQGLELLAYFRNRAPLDDSGMPKDRFSAEMPDATLATLKIQPSEPRDSAVYFCASGLGTSGGPQETQYFGPGTRLLVL.

J is TRBJ1-6 and V is TRBV12-3 or TRBV12-4; possibly TRBD1 for D (6 bases). The CDR3 runs to 13 residues. Trimming left V 9 bases short and J 7 bases short, with 13 bases between. The CDR3 region is CASRGAANSPLHF. DNA for the CDR3: TGTGCCAGTCGGGGGGCGGCGAATTCACCCCTCCACTTT.

The V gene is TRBV6-2 or TRBV6-3, the J gene TRBJ2-2; 11 bases align to TRBD1. V gave up 10 bases and J gave up 5 bases; unmatched junction bases: 3. The germline V gene has CDR1 MNHEY and CDR2 SVGEGT. This CDR3 contains 13 residues. The CDR3 DNA reads as TGTGCCACTCGGGACAGGGGGACCGGGGAGCTGTTTTTT. This encodes CATRDRGTGELFF.

The V gene is TRBV6-5, the J gene TRBJ1-2; D gene ambiguous. Per germline, CDR1 MNHEY and CDR2 SVGAGI. This CDR3 has 11 residues. V was cut by 2 bases and J by 12 bases, with 10 bases left in between. The CDR3 bases are TGTGCCAGCAGTTACGCGGACGTTCACACCTTC. Translated: CASSYADVHTF.

This chain joins TRBV29-1 and TRBJ1-4; TRBD1 agrees at 11 bases. Germline V gene sequence: CDR1 SQVTM, CDR2 ANQGSEA. This CDR3 is 14 amino acids long. Trimming at V came to 6 bases and at J to 5 bases, leaving 5 bases not matched to a gene. DNA of the CDR3: TGCAGCGTAAGCCGGGACAGGGGGAATGAAAAACTGTTTTTT. This encodes CSVSRDRGNEKLFF.

The chain recombines TRBV12-5 with TRBJ1-6; 8 positions match TRBD1. CDR1 LGHNT and CDR2 FRNRAP come from the germline V gene. The J segment lost 0 bases and the V segment lost 6 bases, leaving 4 bases of the junction unmatched. The CDR3 spans 16 residues. The CDR3 nucleotides read TGTGCTAGTGGGCCGGGACAGGTCTCCTATAATTCACCCCTCCACTTT. Residues: CASGPGQVSYNSPLHF.

The V and J genes are TRBV7-2 and TRBJ2-7; 10 bases fit TRBD2. V shed 2 bases and J 6 bases; nucleotides not matched to a gene: 19. The germline CDR1 and CDR2 sequences are SGHTA and FQGNSA. The CDR3 is 19 amino acids. CDR3 coding DNA: TGTGCCAGCAGCTTAAGTCTAGCGGGGGCCAGATCATCCCGGGGCGAGCAGTACTTC. It yields the protein CASSLSLAGARSSRGEQYF. Based on the CDR3 plus reference TRBV7-2 and TRBJ2-7, the full variable domain is GAGVSQSPSNKVTEKGKDVELRCDPISGHTALYWYRQSLGQGLEFLIYFQGNSAPDKSGLPSDRFSAERTGGSVSTLTIQRTQQEDSAVYLCASSLSLAGARSSRGEQYFGPGTRLTVT.

Only a few counts were recorded for this clonotype. An end of the junction does not agree with germline; a read error may underlie this. This chain uses TRBV6-5 with TRBJ1-6, with D perhaps matching TRBD1 (5 bases). Germline V gene data show CDR1 as MNHEY and CDR2 as SVGAGI. CDR3 length: 16 residues. The CDR3 DNA follows: TGTGCCAGCAATTACAGGCCCTCACTGGGTAATTCACCCCTCCACTTT. As protein: CASNYRPSLGNSPLHF.

V and J are TRBV7-7 and TRBJ2-3; D possibly corresponds to TRBD2 (6 bases). Germline lookup yields CDR1 SSHAT and CDR2 FNYEAQ (reference sequence). This CDR3 region has 13 residues. CDR3: CTSSLGNTDTQYF. The CDR3 DNA reads TGTACTAGCAGCTTAGGGAACACAGATACGCAGTATTTT.

The chain joins TRBV19 to TRBJ2-1; TRBD2 agrees at 7 bases. Losses at the gene ends were 5 bases for V and 3 bases for J; bases not matched to a gene: 10. CDR3 length equals 16 residues. Germline V gene sequence: CDR1 LNHDA, CDR2 SQIVND (reference sequence). The CDR3 nucleotides are TGTGCCAGTAGTTCAGGCTCAGCTAGCGGCTACAATGAGCAGTTCTTC. Its translation: CASSSGSASGYNEQFF.

As regards this clonotype: The conserved closing phenylalanine or tryptophan is absent in this CDR3, likely reflecting a read error. The V gene is TRBV11-3, the J gene TRBJ1-1; D is undetermined. Trimming pared 5 bases from V and 1 base from J, leaving 11 bases between. Germline V gives CDR1 SGHNT, CDR2 YENEEA. The CDR3 runs 14 residues. The CDR3 region is CASSRSFRNTEAFL. The DNA for the CDR3 is TGTGCCAGCAGCCGCAGCTTTAGGAACACTGAAGCTTTCCTT.

The chain combines TRBV6-5 with TRBJ1-1; D uncertain. This CDR3 is built from 11 residues. V dropped 2 bases and J dropped 10 bases, with 8 bases sitting between them. Germline V gives CDR1 MNHEY, CDR2 SVGAGI. The DNA of the CDR3 is TGTGCCAGCAGTTACCACCTTCGAGCTTTCTTT. Its translation: CASSYHLRAFF.

V usage is TRBV28 and J usage is TRBJ2-2; perhaps D is TRBD1 or TRBD2 (5 bases each). The CDR3 contains 15 residues. Per germline, CDR1 MDHEN and CDR2 SYDVKM. The V gene lost 8 bases and the J gene lost 4 bases, with 17 bases spanning the gap. The CDR3 region has the DNA TGTGCCAGCGAACTTGTGGGGGTTGGCACCGGGGAGCTGTTTTTT. Translated, it gives CASELVGVGTGELFF.

The rearrangement uses TRBV25-1 and TRBJ2-2, with TRBD1 matching 8 bases. V dropped 4 bases and J dropped 5; count of bases not matched to a gene: 6. This CDR3 region has 15 residues. Germline V CDR1 and CDR2: MGHDK, SYGVNS. Written as DNA, the CDR3 is TGTGCCAGCAGTGGACAGGGGAAACAAACCGGGGAGCTGTTTTTT. Translating it yields CASSGQGKQTGELFF.

The gene calls are TRBV11-3 and TRBJ1-2; no clear D gene. Trimming removed 5 bases at V and 8 bases at J, with 12 bases between. Germline V CDR1 and CDR2: SGHNT, YENEEA. This CDR3 region has 12 residues. CDR3 region: CASSLRARGYTF. The CDR3 DNA reads TGTGCCAGCAGCCTGCGAGCCCGGGGCTACACCTTC.

The CDR3 reads CAITDRAPVNTEAFF. The CDR3 DNA reads TGTGCCATCACCGATCGAGCCCCGGTGAACACTGAAGCTTTCTTT. This chain uses TRBV10-3 with TRBJ1-1; D gene uncertain. V lost 7 bases, J lost 0 bases, and 15 bases lay in between. Germline V gives CDR1 ENHRY, CDR2 SYGVKD. The CDR3 sequence is 15 residues long.

In its sample, this clonotype was seen a few times. The V and J genes are TRBV20-1 and TRBJ1-3; 10 bases match TRBD1. CDR3 length: 17 amino acids. After removal of 5 bases from V and 4 bases from J, the junction contained 14 bases not matched to a gene. In germline, CDR1 is DFQATT, CDR2 SNEGSKA (reference sequence). The CDR3 is CSAPTGGDASLGNTIYF. CDR3 nucleotide sequence: TGCAGTGCTCCGACAGGGGGCGACGCTTCTCTGGGAAACACCATATATTTT.

The genes are TRBV7-8 and TRBJ2-2; the D gene is possibly TRBD1 (6 bases). Germline CDR1 SGHVS, CDR2 FQNEAQ. The CDR3 contains 18 residues. V was shortened by 4 bases and J by 0 bases, with 18 bases between the two germline ends. The chain's CDR3 is CASSSYPVGAPNTGELFF. The CDR3 DNA follows: TGTGCCAGCAGCTCGTACCCCGTGGGGGCGCCGAACACCGGGGAGCTGTTTTTT.

The J gene is TRBJ2-5, the V gene TRBV11-2; 7 positions agree with TRBD1. Germline assignment: CDR1 SGHAT and CDR2 FQNNGV. The CDR3 totals 14 residues. The V segment lost 6 bases and the J segment 10 bases; nucleotides outside the gene matches: 14. The CDR3, as DNA: TGTGCCAGCAGTTTTGAGACAGGGCGAACTGGCCAGTACTTC. It specifies CASSFETGRTGQYF.

This clonotype appeared a single time. V usage is TRBV20-1 and J usage is TRBJ2-7; D gene uncertain. Deletions cut 0 bases from V and 0 bases from J, with 12 bases between. Germline V gene lookup returns CDR1 DFQATT and CDR2 SNEGSKA (reference sequence). The CDR3 is made up of 15 amino acids. As DNA, the CDR3 is TGCAGTGCTAGAGACCCCGGGCAGAGCTCCTACGAGCAGTACTTC. It codes for CSARDPGQSSYEQYF.

V and J are TRBV7-8 and TRBJ1-4; no clear D. V was cut by 5 bases and J by 0 bases, with 7 bases left in between. Per the germline V gene, CDR1 is SGHVS and CDR2 is FQNEAQ. The CDR3 runs 14 residues. CDR3 DNA sequence: TGTGCCAGCAGCCGAGACGCAACTAATGAAAAACTGTTTTTT. Translated: CASSRDATNEKLFF.